This paragraph reports one T cell receptor beta chain. Its antigen specificity is not known. The record has no base qualities; no much larger clone is one base away. The donors were about 40 Caucasian individuals from Russia, aged 6 to 90 years, who were systemically healthy. About 10 milliliters of peripheral blood were collected from each donor into EDTA-treated Vacutainer tubes. Ficoll-Paque density-gradient centrifugation was used to isolate PBMCs, with at least 6.5 million per sample. Trizol reagent was used to extract total RNA from the PBMCs, yielding at least 5 micrograms per sample. For every donor, flow cytometry on a PBMC aliquot measured the percentage of naive CD45RAhigh/CD27high T cells. The CDR3 spans 16 residues, from the cysteine through the phenylalanine. Solely the CDR3 DNA is kept, with 48 bases framed from the first base. CDR1 LNHNV and CDR2 YYDKDF were looked up in the germline V gene (reference sequence). Trimmed from V: 0 bases; trimmed from J: 3 bases; junction bases lacking a gene match: 2.

Receptors were amplified or captured by 5' RACE. The run used an Illumina HiSeq 2500. A second PCR of about 7 to 12 cycles was run with a J-beta primer mix and a sample-barcoded 5' primer. Each TCR beta cDNA molecule received a unique molecular identifier from a template-switch 5' adaptor carrying 12 random nucleotides. At least 2.5 million CDR3-containing paired-end reads were obtained from each sample. First-strand cDNA was synthesized from all RNA with the Mint cDNA synthesis kit, primed by a TRBC-specific oligonucleotide. Following uracil-DNA glycosylase treatment, a first 18-cycle PCR with universal primers M1SS and BC2_uni_R was performed on all cDNA. Concerning the study's data processing: For normalization, 1 million high-quality reads, each with a distinct molecular identifier, were randomly selected from each sample. Reads with shared molecular identifiers were discarded instead of being binned into consensus sequences. MiTCR, set to a Q25 quality threshold and the strictest error-elimination algorithm, was used for CDR3 identification, clonotype clustering and error correction. Lower-bound total TCR beta diversity was estimated with a nonparametric unseen species model using Euler transformation. TCRdb cleaned the public reads at Q25 with fastp, built clones with MiXCR and kept in-frame beta chains. Here each entry gathers all rows of one CDR3 protein and keeps the most common genes and DNA. The V and J calls follow TCRdb's processing rather than the paper's. The sample yields more than 700,000 distinct CDR3 sequences; roughly 53% were counted once. The ten largest clones add up to approximately 40% of the sample.

The data belong to a study of blood T cells in healthy people across ages (dated by TCRdb to about 2015). General notes on the study: In model experiments, template switching captured roughly one uniquely barcoded TCR beta cDNA molecule for every two T cells. Using deep sequencing normalized with unique cDNA molecular identifiers, the study measured how TCR beta repertoire diversity changes with age. To avoid experimental bias, donors of different ages were distributed randomly across sequencing lanes. For two donors (one aged 18 to 29 and one aged 80 or older), the study analyzed two additional independent replicas of 1 million unique cDNA reads from the same blood draw. Four age groups were formed from the donors: young (average about 15 years), middle-aged (around 37), aged (roughly 56) and long-lived (roughly 88). Points the paper makes about the study in general: As age increased, observed TCR beta diversity per million T cells dropped in a roughly linear way, and a significant reduction was already evident by age 40. Because profiling used bulk unsorted PBMCs, naive and antigen-experienced compartments could not be compared conclusively. Donor CMV infection status was unknown, potentially confounding age-related changes in expanded clonotypes. There was a strong correlation between observed TCR beta diversity and the percentage of naive T cells measured by flow cytometry. Compared with the aged group, the long-lived group had more naive CD4+ T cells, fewer expanded clones and increased TCR diversity, suggesting age selection. Estimates of total diversity based on one million sequenced T cells were regarded as lower bounds and as underestimates.

The sequence links TRBV15 to TRBJ1-5, and 10 bases in between align with TRBD1. This clonotype originated in a man aged 80 or over in good health. Sequenced: blood. The nucleotide sequence is TGTGCCACCAGCAGAGAAGGGACAGGGGTCAATCAGCCCCAGCATTTT. The resulting protein is CATSREGTGVNQPQHF.